This record concerns one TCR beta chain sequence. This sample was included in a study of shared T cell receptors in the human thymus. Germline lookup yields CDR1 SGHVS and CDR2 FNYEAQ. The CDR3 covers 16 residues. J lost 0 bases, V lost 5 bases, and 7 bases had no gene match. TCRdb's copy holds only in-frame clones and misses some; the assay was immunoSEQ multiplex PCR. The data hold hundreds of thousands of clones, with around 87% observed a single time. These data were also filed under a second study, of human thymus T cells.

The rearrangement joins TRBV7-6 to TRBJ2-5; 9 nucleotides agree with TRBD1. This clonotype was obtained from a boy in the first two years of life with a congenital heart defect. Source material: thymocytes. CDR3 in amino acids: CASSNWTGEYQETQYF. CDR3 nucleotide sequence: TGTGCCAGCAGCAACTGGACAGGGGAGTACCAAGAGACCCAGTACTTC.